One sample yielded the 15 T cell receptor beta chains listed below, sequenced in a study of cytomegalovirus exposure and HLA in healthy donors (dated by TCRdb to between 2016 and 2019). Libraries were made using the immunoSEQ multiplex PCR assay. For the multiplex PCR, a mixture combining 60 forward primers for TCR Vbeta segments and 13 reverse primers for TCR Jbeta segments was used. TCRdb took this table from immuneACCESS and kept in-frame rearrangements with V and J called. Such tables lack part of the clones; where checked against another copy, unresolved V genes explain under half of the gap, and the rest is unexplained. This sample holds 90,000 to 140,000 clones; 77% were observed only once. The leading ten clones occupy over 6.5% of the sample. Sequencing was done on a sample of PBMCs. These receptors came from a woman aged 40 to 49 in good health and CMV-seropositive.

A few counts support this clone. The chain has TRBV5-4 and TRBJ2-1, with unresolved D. Germline CDR1 and CDR2: SGHNT and YYREEE (reference sequence). The CDR3 sequence is 15 residues long. V was trimmed by 0 bases and J by 0 bases, leaving 7 bases between them. The CDR3 DNA reads TGTGCCAGCAGCTTGGCACGCGGCTCCTACAATGAGCAGTTCTTC. This encodes CASSLARGSYNEQFF. The full variable domain, its missing parts supplied by reference TRBV5-4 and TRBJ2-1, is ETGVTQSPTHLIKTRGQQVTLRCSSQSGHNTVSWYQQALGQGPQFIFQYYREEENGRGNFPPRFSGLQFPNYSSELNVNALELDDSALYLCASSLARGSYNEQFFGPGTRLTVL.

The chain joins TRBV7-7 to TRBJ2-5; 7 bases are a match to TRBD1. The CDR3 is 14 amino acids. Losses at the gene ends were 5 bases for V and 5 bases for J; bases not matched to a gene: 8. Germline values: CDR1 SSHAT, CDR2 FNYEAQ (reference sequence). CDR3 sequence reads: CASSETGLFETQYF. As DNA, the CDR3 is TGTGCCAGCAGCGAGACAGGGTTATTTGAGACCCAGTACTTC.

This clone was detected a few times. The chain joins TRBV7-9 to TRBJ2-7, with 7 bases aligning to TRBD2. The CDR3 is 14 residues long. Per the germline V gene, CDR1 is SEHNR and CDR2 is FQNEAQ (reference sequence). The ends lost 4 bases at V and 5 bases at J; junction bases unmatched: 8. For the CDR3, the DNA is TGTGCCAGCAGCTCCCGACTAGCTAGGAACGAGCAGTACTTC. This codes for CASSSRLARNEQYF.

The CDR3 loop is CASSFKGAVFSYNEQFF. The CDR3 coding sequence is TGTGCCAGCAGTTTTAAGGGAGCGGTGTTCTCCTACAATGAGCAGTTCTTC. The chain carries TRBV28 and TRBJ2-1, with D tentatively TRBD2 (5 bases). The CDR3 is made up of 17 amino acids. The V and J ends lost 3 bases and 0 bases respectively, with 15 bases between them. Per germline, CDR1 MDHEN and CDR2 SYDVKM.

The chain links TRBV4-1 to TRBJ1-2, with 10 bases matching TRBD1. The CDR3 is 15 amino acids. V lost 4 bases and J lost 4; bases outside the gene matches: 6. Germline loops: CDR1 MGHRA, CDR2 YSYEKL. The CDR3 DNA sequence: TGCGCCAGCAGCCTCACGGACAGGGGGTTCTATGGCTACACCTTC. Protein sequence: CASSLTDRGFYGYTF.

This sequence joins TRBV7-9 and TRBJ2-7, with D possibly TRBD1 on 6 matching bases. Germline loops: CDR1 SEHNR, CDR2 FQNEAQ (reference sequence). Trimming removed 5 bases from V and 2 bases from J, with 16 bases in between. The CDR3 extends over 15 amino acids. As DNA, the CDR3 is TGTGCCAGCAGCCCGAGCAGCAGGGGCGCCTACGAGCAGTACTTC. Translated, it gives CASSPSSRGAYEQYF.

A single count supports this clone. The CDR3 bases are TGTGCCAGCAGTGCTCAGAACAATCAGCCCCAGCATTTT. It encodes CASSAQNNQPQHF. The rearrangement links TRBV2 to TRBJ1-5, with D hard to call. The V end lost 4 bases, the J end lost 3 bases, and 7 bases lay between the germline ends. This CDR3 comprises 13 residues. CDR1 and CDR2 from the germline V gene are SNHLY and FYNNEI.

The chain employs TRBV10-3 and TRBJ1-2; a weak D match, TRBD1 (6 bases). V was shortened by 11 bases and J by 2 bases, with 21 bases between the two germline ends. Germline V gene sequence: CDR1 ENHRY, CDR2 SYGVKD. The length of the CDR3 is 15 residues. This CDR3 reads CAAASSSRGNYGYTF. The CDR3, as DNA: TGTGCCGCCGCCTCCTCTAGCAGGGGAAACTATGGCTACACCTTC.

The V gene is TRBV5-4, the J gene TRBJ2-1, with 9 bases that match TRBD1. The germline V gene has CDR1 SGHNT and CDR2 YYREEE (reference sequence). J gave up 5 bases and V 4 bases, and 13 bases lay outside the gene matches. The CDR3 has 17 residues. CDR3 sequence (DNA): TGTGCCAGCAGCAAACCAACCGGGACAGGGTCTCACAATGAGCAGTTCTTC. Translation: CASSKPTGTGSHNEQFF.

The CDR3: CASSLQTGTAVYF. CDR3 coding DNA: TGTGCCAGCAGCTTACAGACCGGGACTGCCGTGTATTTT. J is TRBJ2-3 and V is TRBV7-3, with D perhaps TRBD2 (6 bases). Trimming removed 2 bases at V and 14 bases at J, with 17 bases between. CDR3 size: 13 residues. CDR1 SGHTA and CDR2 FQGTGA come from the germline V gene.

This chain uses TRBV27 with TRBJ1-1; D may be TRBD1 (6 bases). CDR3 length: 14 amino acids. V lost 5 bases and J lost 6, with 16 bases in between. CDR1 is MNHEY, CDR2 SMNVEV, per germline (reference sequence). Here the CDR3 DNA reads TGTGCCAGCAGTAAAAAAGCGGCAGGGGCTGAAGCTTTCTTT. It yields the protein CASSKKAAGAEAFF.

The chain is built from TRBV7-2 and TRBJ2-3, with a tentative D call TRBD2 (7 bases). CDR1 is SGHTA and CDR2 is FQGNSA in the germline V gene. With 0 bases removed from V and 0 bases from J, the gap between germline ends came to 13 bases. The CDR3 covers 17 residues. DNA of the CDR3: TGTGCCAGCAGCTTAGCGGGGGGGCCTCGAAGCACAGATACGCAGTATTTT. Amino acid sequence: CASSLAGGPRSTDTQYF.

This chain links TRBV5-1 with TRBJ1-1; unclear D gene. CDR3 length: 14 residues. Trimming stripped 3 bases from V and 1 base from J, with 10 bases between. Germline V gene data show CDR1 as SGHRS and CDR2 as YFSETQ. CDR3 bases: TGCGCCAGCAGCTGGGGAGGCCAGAACACTGAAGCTTTCTTT. It codes for CASSWGGQNTEAFF.

The chain recombines TRBV5-6 with TRBJ2-7, with D possibly TRBD1 on 5 matching bases. The CDR3 covers 14 residues. Trimming shortened V by 4 bases and J by 6 bases, and 17 bases separated the two germline ends. Germline CDR1 and CDR2: SGHDT and YYEEEE. The CDR3 loop reads CASSTPPDSLEQYF. DNA of the CDR3: TGTGCCAGCAGCACCCCGCCCGACAGCCTCGAGCAGTACTTC.

The V and J genes are TRBV10-3 and TRBJ2-3; D gene uncertain. The CDR3 loop spans 15 amino acids. Germline V gene lookup returns CDR1 ENHRY and CDR2 SYGVKD. V was trimmed by 0 bases and J by 2 bases, leaving 9 bases between them. As DNA, the CDR3 is TGTGCCATCAGTGAGTCGATACAGACCACAGATACGCAGTATTTT. This codes for CAISESIQTTDTQYF.